The rows below give T cell receptor beta chains drawn from one sample of a study of T-cell reconstitution after alpha-beta-depleted transplantation in children. Each CDR3 protein is one row after TCRdb ran MiXCR on the PCR reads. The sample yields approximately 490,000 distinct CDR3 sequences, 12% seen once. This sample comprised PBMCs from the stem cell graft donor, obtained from the stem cell graft. The receptors originated from a human donor who donated a stem cell graft to a child with combined immunodeficiency. Each CDR3 is given with its conserved first and last residue. The order of the fields is J gene, V gene, D gene, clone size, CDR3 protein, CDR3 DNA. D genes are given only for firm matches. Size tells how often a clone was seen (once, few, many) or the class of an expanded clone, and some rows leave it out.

TRBJ1-5 | TRBV12-3/TRBV12-4 | - | - | CASSFGPRDQPQHF | TGTGCCAGCAGCTTTGGGCCCCGGGACCAGCCCCAGCATTTT
TRBJ2-5 | TRBV29-1 | TRBD1 | many | CSVERRTGGPETQYF | TGCAGCGTTGAACGGCGGACAGGGGGCCCGGAGACCCAGTACTTC
TRBJ2-7 | TRBV20-1 | TRBD2 | few | CSATSGRGYEQYF | TGCAGTGCCACTAGCGGGAGGGGCTACGAGCAGTACTTC
TRBJ2-2 | TRBV7-8 | TRBD1 | few | CASSSFRGPTGELFF | TGTGCCAGCAGCTCCTTCAGGGGGCCCACCGGGGAGCTGTTTTTT
TRBJ2-5 | TRBV4-2 | TRBD2 | - | CASSLNPGLGPETQYF | TGTGCCAGCAGCCTAAACCCAGGACTAGGGCCAGAGACCCAGTACTTC
TRBJ2-7 | TRBV7-2 | - | few | CASSLSTSYEQYF | TGTGCCAGCAGCTTATCCACCTCCTACGAGCAGTACTTC
TRBJ1-6 | TRBV15 | - | few | CATSRGADTSPLHF | TGTGCCACCAGCAGAGGGGCAGATACTTCACCCCTCCACTTT
TRBJ2-3 | TRBV20-1 | - | many | CSATIRTTQYF | TGCAGTGCTACTATACGTACTACGCAGTATTTT
TRBJ2-7 | TRBV7-3 | - | few | CASSLIRKDEQYF | TGTGCCAGCAGCTTAATACGTAAGGACGAGCAGTACTTC
TRBJ1-1 | TRBV7-9 | - | few | CASSLLREGFMEAFF | TGTGCCAGCAGCTTACTAAGGGAAGGGTTTATGGAAGCTTTCTTT
TRBJ2-1 | TRBV20-1 | TRBD2 | - | CSAYTSGRINEQFF | TGCAGTGCTTACACTAGCGGGAGGATCAATGAGCAGTTCTTC
TRBJ2-1 | TRBV7-9 | - | many | CASSRPGPEQFF | TGTGCCAGCAGCCGACCTGGGCCTGAGCAGTTCTTC
TRBJ1-2 | TRBV7-9 | - | - | CASSLAYRESGYTF | TGTGCCAGCAGCTTAGCGTACAGGGAGAGTGGCTACACCTTC
TRBJ2-7 | TRBV12-3/TRBV12-4 | - | few | CASSFSLGGEQYF | TGTGCCAGCAGTTTCTCCCTTGGGGGCGAGCAGTACTTC
TRBJ1-1 | TRBV4-2 | - | many | CASSQLGVMNTEAFF | TGTGCCAGCAGCCAACTAGGGGTAATGAACACTGAAGCTTTCTTT
TRBJ1-2 | TRBV27 | TRBD1 | - | CASSPLGQGGNYGYTF | TGTGCCAGCAGTCCGCTGGGACAGGGAGGCAACTATGGCTACACCTTC
TRBJ2-1 | TRBV5-1 | - | few | CASSLRETYNEQFF | TGCGCCAGCAGCTTGAGGGAAACCTACAATGAGCAGTTCTTC
TRBJ2-3 | TRBV7-9 | - | many | CASSSRTGEDTQYF | TGTGCCAGCAGCTCAAGAACGGGGGAGGATACGCAGTATTTT
TRBJ2-3 | TRBV12-3/TRBV12-4 | TRBD2 | - | CASSRSGGAGDTQYF | TGTGCCAGCAGCCGTAGCGGGGGGGCAGGAGATACGCAGTATTTT
TRBJ2-3 | TRBV30 | TRBD1 | - | CAWSVRGGGTQYF | TGTGCCTGGAGTGTACGAGGGGGCGGGACGCAGTATTTT
TRBJ2-7 | TRBV25-1 | - | - | CASSDYSSYEQYF | TGTGCCAGCAGTGATTACAGCTCCTACGAGCAGTACTTC
TRBJ1-6 | TRBV27 | - | - | CASRGTRDSPLHF | TGTGCCAGCAGGGGGACACGGGATTCACCCCTCCACTTT
TRBJ2-3 | TRBV14 | - | - | CASSEGRARKGQDTQYF | TGTGCCAGCAGCGAAGGGCGGGCCCGCAAGGGGCAGGATACGCAGTATTTT
TRBJ2-1 | TRBV20-1 | - | few | CSARAQVAVYNEQFF | TGCAGTGCTAGAGCTCAAGTAGCGGTCTACAATGAGCAGTTCTTC
TRBJ2-7 | TRBV29-1 | - | few | CSAGPGDEQYF | TGCAGCGCCGGCCCGGGGGACGAGCAGTACTTC
TRBJ2-1 | TRBV29-1 | TRBD2 | - | CSVARDYENEQFF | TGCAGCGTCGCACGGGACTATGAGAATGAGCAGTTCTTC
TRBJ2-5 | TRBV7-8 | TRBD1 | few | CASSSDRLIRETQYF | TGTGCCAGCAGCTCGGACAGGTTGATTCGTGAGACCCAGTACTTC
TRBJ1-4 | TRBV7-9 | - | few | CASSSLKGPKNEKLFF | TGTGCCAGCAGCTCTCTTAAGGGACCGAAGAATGAAAAACTGTTTTTT
TRBJ2-1 | TRBV24-1 | TRBD1 | - | CATSDLGGGQGTVSYNEQFF | TGTGCCACCAGTGATTTGGGGGGTGGACAGGGGACGGTTTCCTACAATGAGCAGTTCTTC
TRBJ2-7 | TRBV7-9 | TRBD1 | - | CASSSGQPYEQYF | TGTGCCAGCAGCTCGGGACAGCCCTACGAGCAGTACTTC
TRBJ2-3 | TRBV5-5 | TRBD2 | - | CASSPGGPGGIPDTQYF | TGTGCCAGCAGCCCTGGAGGGCCGGGGGGAATTCCAGATACGCAGTATTTT
TRBJ2-1 | TRBV18 | - | few | CASSPVRGDEQFF | TGTGCCAGCTCACCGGTAAGGGGGGATGAGCAGTTCTTC